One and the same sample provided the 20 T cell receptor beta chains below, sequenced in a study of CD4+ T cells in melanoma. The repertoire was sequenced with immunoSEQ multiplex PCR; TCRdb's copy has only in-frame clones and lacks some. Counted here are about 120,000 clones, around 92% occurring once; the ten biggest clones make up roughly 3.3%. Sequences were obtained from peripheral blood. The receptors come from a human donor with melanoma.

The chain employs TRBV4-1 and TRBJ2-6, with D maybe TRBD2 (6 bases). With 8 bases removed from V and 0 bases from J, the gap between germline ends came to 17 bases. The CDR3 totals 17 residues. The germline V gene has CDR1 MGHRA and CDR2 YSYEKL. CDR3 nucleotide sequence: TGCGCCAGCTCGCGGGGACCCCTCCCCTCTGGGGCCAACGTCCTGACTTTC. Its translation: CASSRGPLPSGANVLTF.

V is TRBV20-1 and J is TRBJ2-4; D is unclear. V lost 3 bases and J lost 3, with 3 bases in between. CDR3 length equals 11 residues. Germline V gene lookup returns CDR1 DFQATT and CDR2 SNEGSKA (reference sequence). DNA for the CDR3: TGCAGTGCTAGGGGCAAAAACATTCAGTACTTC. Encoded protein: CSARGKNIQYF.

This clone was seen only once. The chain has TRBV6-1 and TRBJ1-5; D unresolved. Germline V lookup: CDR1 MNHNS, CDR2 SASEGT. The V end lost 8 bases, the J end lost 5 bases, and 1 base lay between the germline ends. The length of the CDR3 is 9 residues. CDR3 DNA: TGTGCCAGCGATCAGCCCCAGCATTTT. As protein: CASDQPQHF.

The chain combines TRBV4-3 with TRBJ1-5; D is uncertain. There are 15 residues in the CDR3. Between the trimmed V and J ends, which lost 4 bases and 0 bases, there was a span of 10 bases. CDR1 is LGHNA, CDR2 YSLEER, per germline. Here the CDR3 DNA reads TGCGCCAGCAGCCGAGACGGGTATAGCAATCAGCCCCAGCATTTT. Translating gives CASSRDGYSNQPQHF.

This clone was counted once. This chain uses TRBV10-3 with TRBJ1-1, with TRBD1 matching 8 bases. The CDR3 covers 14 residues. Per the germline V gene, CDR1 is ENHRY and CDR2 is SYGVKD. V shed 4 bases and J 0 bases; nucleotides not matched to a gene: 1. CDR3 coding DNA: TGTGCCATCAGTGGGACAGGGATGAACACTGAAGCTTTCTTT. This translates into CAISGTGMNTEAFF.

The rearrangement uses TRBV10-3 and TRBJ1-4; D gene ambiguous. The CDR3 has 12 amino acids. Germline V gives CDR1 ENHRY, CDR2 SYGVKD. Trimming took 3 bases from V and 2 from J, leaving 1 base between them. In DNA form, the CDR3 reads TGTGCCATCAGTGATACTAATGAAAAACTGTTTTTT. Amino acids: CAISDTNEKLFF.

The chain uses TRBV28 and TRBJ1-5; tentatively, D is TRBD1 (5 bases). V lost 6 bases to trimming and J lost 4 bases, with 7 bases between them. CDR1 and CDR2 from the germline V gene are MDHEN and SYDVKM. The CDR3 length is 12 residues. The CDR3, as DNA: TGTGCCAGCAGCGGGGGTAATCAGCCCCAGCATTTT. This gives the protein CASSGGNQPQHF. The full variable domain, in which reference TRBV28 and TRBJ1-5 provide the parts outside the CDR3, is DVKVTQSSRYLVKRTGEKVFLECVQDMDHENMFWYRQDPGLGLRLIYFSYDVKMKEKGDIPEGYSVSREKKERFSLILESASTNQTSMYLCASSGGNQPQHFGDGTRLSIL.

The CDR3 is CASSPGNTIYF. CDR3 DNA: TGTGCCAGCAGTCCCGGAAACACCATATATTTT. The genes are TRBV7-2 and TRBJ1-3; D ambiguous. The CDR3 has 11 residues. V dropped 6 bases and J dropped 4 bases, with 4 bases sitting between them. Germline values: CDR1 SGHTA, CDR2 FQGNSA.

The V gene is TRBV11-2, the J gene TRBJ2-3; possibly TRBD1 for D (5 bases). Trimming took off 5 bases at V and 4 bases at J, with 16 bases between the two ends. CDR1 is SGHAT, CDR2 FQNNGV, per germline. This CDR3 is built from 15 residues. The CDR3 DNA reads TGTGCCAGCAGCACACGGACATCCAGGTCAGATACGCAGTATTTT. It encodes CASSTRTSRSDTQYF.

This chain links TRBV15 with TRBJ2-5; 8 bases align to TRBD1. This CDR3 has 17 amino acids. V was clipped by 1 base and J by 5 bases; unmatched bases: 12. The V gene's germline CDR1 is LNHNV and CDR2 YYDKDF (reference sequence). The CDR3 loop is CATSRAKSGQVWETQYF. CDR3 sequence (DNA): TGTGCCACCAGCAGAGCTAAGTCGGGACAGGTCTGGGAGACCCAGTACTTC.

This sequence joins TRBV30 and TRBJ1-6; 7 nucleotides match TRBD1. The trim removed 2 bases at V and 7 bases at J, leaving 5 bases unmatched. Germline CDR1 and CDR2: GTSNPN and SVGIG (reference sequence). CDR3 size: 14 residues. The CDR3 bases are TGTGCCTGGAGTCGGGACAGTATAAATTCACCCCTCCACTTT. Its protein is CAWSRDSINSPLHF.

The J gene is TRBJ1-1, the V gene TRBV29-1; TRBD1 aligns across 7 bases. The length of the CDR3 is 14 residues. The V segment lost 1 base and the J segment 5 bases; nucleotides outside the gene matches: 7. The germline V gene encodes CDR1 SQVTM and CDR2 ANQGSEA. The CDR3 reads CSVEALTGQTEAFF. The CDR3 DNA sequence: TGCAGCGTTGAAGCCCTGACAGGGCAAACTGAAGCTTTCTTT. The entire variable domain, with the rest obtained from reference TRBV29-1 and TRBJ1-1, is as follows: SAVISQKPSRDICQRGTSLTIQCQVDSQVTMMFWYRQQPGQSLTLIATANQGSEATYESGFVIDKFPISRPNLTFSTLTVSNMSPEDSSIYLCSVEALTGQTEAFFGQGTRLTVV.

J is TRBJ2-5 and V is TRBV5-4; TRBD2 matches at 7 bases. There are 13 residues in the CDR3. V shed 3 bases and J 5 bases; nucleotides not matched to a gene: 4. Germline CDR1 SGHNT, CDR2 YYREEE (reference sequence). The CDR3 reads CASSWAREETQYF. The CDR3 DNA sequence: TGTGCCAGCAGCTGGGCGCGGGAGGAGACCCAGTACTTC.

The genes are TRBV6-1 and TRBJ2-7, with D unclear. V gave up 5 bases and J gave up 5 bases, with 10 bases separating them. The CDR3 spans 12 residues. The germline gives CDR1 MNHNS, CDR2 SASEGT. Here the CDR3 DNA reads TGTGCCAGCAGTTTGGTAAGGGACGAGCAGTACTTC. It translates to CASSLVRDEQYF.

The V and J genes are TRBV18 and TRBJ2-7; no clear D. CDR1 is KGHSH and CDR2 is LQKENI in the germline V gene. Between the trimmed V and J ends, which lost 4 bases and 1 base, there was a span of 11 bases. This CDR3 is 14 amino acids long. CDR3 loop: CASSLSGDSYEQYF. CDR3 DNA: TGTGCCAGCTCACTCTCCGGAGATTCCTACGAGCAGTACTTC.

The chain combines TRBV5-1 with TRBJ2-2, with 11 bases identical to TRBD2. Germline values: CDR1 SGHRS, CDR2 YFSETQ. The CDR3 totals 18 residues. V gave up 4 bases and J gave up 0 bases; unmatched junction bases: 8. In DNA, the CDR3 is TGCGCCAGCAGCCCCGGACTAGCGGGTCCCGCGAACACCGGGGAGCTGTTTTTT. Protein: CASSPGLAGPANTGELFF.

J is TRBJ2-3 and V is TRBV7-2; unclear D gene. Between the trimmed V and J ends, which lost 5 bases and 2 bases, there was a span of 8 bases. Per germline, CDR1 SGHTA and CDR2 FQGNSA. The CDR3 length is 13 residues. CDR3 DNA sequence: TGTGCCAGCAGCACGACTTTCACAGATACGCAGTATTTT. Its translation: CASSTTFTDTQYF.

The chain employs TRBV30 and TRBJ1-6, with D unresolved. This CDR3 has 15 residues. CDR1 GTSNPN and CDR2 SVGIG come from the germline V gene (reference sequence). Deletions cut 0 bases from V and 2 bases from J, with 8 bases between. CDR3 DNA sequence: TGTGCCTGGAGTGTAGTGGGGACCTATAATTCACCCCTCCACTTT. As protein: CAWSVVGTYNSPLHF.

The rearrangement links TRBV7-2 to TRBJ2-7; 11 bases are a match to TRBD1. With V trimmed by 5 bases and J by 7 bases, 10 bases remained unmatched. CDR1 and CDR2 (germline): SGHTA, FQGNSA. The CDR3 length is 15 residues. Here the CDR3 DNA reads TGTGCCAGCAGCACTACCCCGGACAGGGGGCTTGAGCAGTACTTC. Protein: CASSTTPDRGLEQYF.

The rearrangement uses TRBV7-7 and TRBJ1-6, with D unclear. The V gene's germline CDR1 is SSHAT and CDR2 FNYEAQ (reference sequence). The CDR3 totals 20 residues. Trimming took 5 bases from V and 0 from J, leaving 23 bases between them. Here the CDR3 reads CASSLRGGGAQSSYNSPLHF. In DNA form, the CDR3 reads TGTGCCAGCAGCCTACGAGGAGGCGGCGCCCAGAGCTCCTATAATTCACCCCTCCACTTT.